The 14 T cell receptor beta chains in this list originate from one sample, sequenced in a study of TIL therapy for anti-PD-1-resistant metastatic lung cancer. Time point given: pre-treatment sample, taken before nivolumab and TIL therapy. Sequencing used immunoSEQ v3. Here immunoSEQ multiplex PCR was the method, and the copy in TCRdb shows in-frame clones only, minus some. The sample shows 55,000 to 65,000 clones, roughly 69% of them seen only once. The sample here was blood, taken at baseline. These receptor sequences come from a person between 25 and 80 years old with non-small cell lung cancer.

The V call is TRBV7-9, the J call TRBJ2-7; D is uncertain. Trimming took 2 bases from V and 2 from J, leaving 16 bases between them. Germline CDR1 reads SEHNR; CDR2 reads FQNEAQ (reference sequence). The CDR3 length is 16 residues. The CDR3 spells CASSLNLGGTAYEQYF. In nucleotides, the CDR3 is TGTGCCAGCAGCTTAAATTTGGGCGGCACTGCCTACGAGCAGTACTTC.

The CDR3 bases are TGCGCCAGCAGTCAAGACTATGGCTACACCTTC. Protein: CASSQDYGYTF. V gene TRBV23-1 combines with J gene TRBJ1-2; D unclear. TRBV23-1 is an ORF, and what it does is uncertain. Trimming shortened V by 2 bases and J by 3 bases, and 1 base separated the two germline ends. The CDR3 sequence is 11 residues long.

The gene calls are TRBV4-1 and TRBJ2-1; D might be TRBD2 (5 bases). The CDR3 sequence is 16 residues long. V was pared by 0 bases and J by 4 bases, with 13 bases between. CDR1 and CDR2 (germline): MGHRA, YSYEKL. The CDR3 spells CASSQEKGGWYNEQFF. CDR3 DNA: TGCGCCAGCAGCCAAGAAAAAGGAGGATGGTACAATGAGCAGTTCTTC.

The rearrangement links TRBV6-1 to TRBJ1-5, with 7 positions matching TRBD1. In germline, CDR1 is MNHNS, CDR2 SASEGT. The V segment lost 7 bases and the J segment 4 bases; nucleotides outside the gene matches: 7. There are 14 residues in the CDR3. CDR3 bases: TGTGCCAGCACTCCCGGGACAGTTAATCAGCCCCAGCATTTT. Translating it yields CASTPGTVNQPQHF.

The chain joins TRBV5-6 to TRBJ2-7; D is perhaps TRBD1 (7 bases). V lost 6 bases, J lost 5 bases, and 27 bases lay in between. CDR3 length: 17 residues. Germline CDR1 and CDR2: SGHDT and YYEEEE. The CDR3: CASMKVEGALVGDEQYF. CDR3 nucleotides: TGTGCCAGCATGAAGGTGGAGGGGGCCTTGGTAGGCGACGAGCAGTACTTC.

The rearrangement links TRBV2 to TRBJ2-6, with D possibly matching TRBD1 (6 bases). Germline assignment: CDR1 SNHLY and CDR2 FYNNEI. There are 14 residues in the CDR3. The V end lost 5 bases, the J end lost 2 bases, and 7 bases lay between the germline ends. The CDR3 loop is CASSRTAGANVLTF. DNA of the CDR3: TGTGCCAGCAGTAGGACAGCTGGGGCCAACGTCCTGACTTTC.

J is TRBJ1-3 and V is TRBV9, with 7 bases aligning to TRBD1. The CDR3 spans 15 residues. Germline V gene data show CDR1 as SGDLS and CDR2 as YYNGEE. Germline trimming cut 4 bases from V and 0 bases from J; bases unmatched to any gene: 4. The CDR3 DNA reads TGTGCCAGCAGCCAGACAGGGCTCTCTGGAAACACCATATATTTT. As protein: CASSQTGLSGNTIYF.

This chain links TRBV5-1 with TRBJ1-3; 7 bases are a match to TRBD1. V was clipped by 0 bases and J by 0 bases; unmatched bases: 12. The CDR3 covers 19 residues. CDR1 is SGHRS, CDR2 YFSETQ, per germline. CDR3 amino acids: CASSLATSGGTRSGNTIYF. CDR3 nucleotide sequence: TGCGCCAGCAGCTTGGCCACGTCAGGGGGTACCCGCTCTGGAAACACCATATATTTT.

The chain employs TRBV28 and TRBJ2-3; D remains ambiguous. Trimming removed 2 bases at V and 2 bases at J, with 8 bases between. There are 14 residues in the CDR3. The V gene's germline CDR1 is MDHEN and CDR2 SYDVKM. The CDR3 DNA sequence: TGTGCCAGCAGTTTAGTTTCCCACACAGATACGCAGTATTTT. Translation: CASSLVSHTDTQYF. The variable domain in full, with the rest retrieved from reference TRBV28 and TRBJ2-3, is DVKVTQSSRYLVKRTGEKVFLECVQDMDHENMFWYRQDPGLGLRLIYFSYDVKMKEKGDIPEGYSVSREKKERFSLILESASTNQTSMYLCASSLVSHTDTQYFGPGTRLTVL.

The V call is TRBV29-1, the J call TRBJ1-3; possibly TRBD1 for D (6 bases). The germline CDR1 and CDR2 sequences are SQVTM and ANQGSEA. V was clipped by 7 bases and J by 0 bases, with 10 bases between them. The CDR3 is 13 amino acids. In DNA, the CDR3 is TGCAGCGCCGCACAGGGCTCTGGAAACACCATATATTTT. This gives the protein CSAAQGSGNTIYF.

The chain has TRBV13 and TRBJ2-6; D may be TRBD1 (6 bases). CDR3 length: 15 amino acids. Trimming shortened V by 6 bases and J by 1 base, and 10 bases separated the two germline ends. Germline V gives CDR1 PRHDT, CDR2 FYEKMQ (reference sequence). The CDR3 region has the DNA TGTGCCAGCAGGACAACAGGGTCTGGGGCCAACGTCCTGACTTTC. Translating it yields CASRTTGSGANVLTF.

The CDR3 loop reads CASSDSQLGGQFF. Here the CDR3 DNA reads TGTGCCAGCAGTGACTCCCAACTTGGCGGGCAGTTCTTC. The chain links TRBV6-4 to TRBJ2-1; D is uncertain. Germline V gene lookup returns CDR1 MRHNA and CDR2 SNTAGT. The length of the CDR3 is 13 residues. Between the trimmed V and J ends, which lost 0 bases and 12 bases, there was a span of 12 bases.

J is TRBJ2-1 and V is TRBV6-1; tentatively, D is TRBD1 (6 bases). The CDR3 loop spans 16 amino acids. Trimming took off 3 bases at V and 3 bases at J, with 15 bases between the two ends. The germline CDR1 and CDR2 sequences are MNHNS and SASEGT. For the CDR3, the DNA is TGTGCCAGCAGTGATGGGGCAGGGGCTTTCTACAATGAGCAGTTCTTC. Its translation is CASSDGAGAFYNEQFF.

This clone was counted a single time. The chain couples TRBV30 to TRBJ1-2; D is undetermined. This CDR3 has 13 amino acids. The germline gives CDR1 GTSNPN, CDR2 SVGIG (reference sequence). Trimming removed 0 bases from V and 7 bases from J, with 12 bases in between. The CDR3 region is CAWSVTRYTGYTF. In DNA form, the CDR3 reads TGTGCCTGGAGTGTAACGCGCTACACTGGCTACACCTTC. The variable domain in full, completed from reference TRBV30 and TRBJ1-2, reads SQTIHQWPATLVQPVGSPLSLECTVEGTSNPNLYWYRQAAGRGLQLLFYSVGIGQISSEVPQNLSASRPQDRQFILSSKKLLLSDSGFYLCAWSVTRYTGYTFGSGTRLTVV.